Sequencing of this T cell receptor beta chain was carried out in a study of shared clonotypes between healthy human individuals. Findings of the study overall: In this cohort, only blood was sampled, and tissue repertoires likely differ.

Comments on this clone: Its target is unknown. Other DNA sequences within the sample encode an identical CDR3.

The V gene's germline CDR1 is SGHDT and CDR2 YYEEEE. Germline trimming cut 8 bases from V and 4 bases from J; bases unmatched to any gene: 7. This CDR3 spans 13 amino acids. Measured with immunoSEQ multiplex PCR; TCRdb has only the in-frame clones, and not every one. The table includes millions of clones, about 92% detected once. This sequence joins TRBV5-6 and TRBJ2-5; 8 bases match TRBD2. The specimen was naive CD4+ T cells sorted from blood. The subset was: CD45RA+ positively selected. This clonotype was obtained from a man aged 18 to 35 in good health. For the CDR3, the DNA is TGTGCCAGTCGCGGGCTAGCGGGAGAGACCCAGTACTTC. It yields the protein CASRGLAGETQYF.